This TCR beta chain derives from a study of blood T cell repertoires in COVID-19. Background on the study: The origin of the acute and convalescent COVID-19 samples was the United States, Italy and Spain.

The CDR3 length is 16 residues. From germline, CDR1 is LNHNV and CDR2 YYDKDF (reference sequence). Trimming pared 0 bases from V and 4 bases from J, leaving 15 bases between. Per the authors' pipeline: Reference gene primers were amplified, and this amplification served to estimate nucleated cell counts. Produced via immunoSEQ multiplex PCR; TCRdb's table is partial and in-frame only. V and J calls plus clone size are reproduced from that table; the DNA served to infer D and trimming. The repertoire has approximately 280,000 clones, 88% of them found once; the top ten carry approximately 8.5%. The genes are TRBV15 and TRBJ1-2; a possible D gene is TRBD1 (5 bases). This TCR was recovered from a young man with active or convalescent COVID-19. The sequenced material came from peripheral blood. The CDR3 here is CATSRDLGGIIYGYTF. The CDR3 DNA reads TGTGCCACCAGCAGAGATCTTGGGGGGATCATCTATGGCTACACCTTC.